The clone carrying this T cell receptor beta chain was found once. Antigen: not known. The CDR3 is made up of 17 amino acids. The germline V gene encodes CDR1 MNHNS and CDR2 SASEGT. V trimming: 0 bases; J trimming: 2 bases; junction bases outside the gene matches: 6. This record comes from a study of Ad26.COV2.S vaccination and SARS-CoV-2 variants. Points from the study as a whole: Total responses of T cells may have been underestimated by the analyses of TCR breadth and depth.

TCRdb's table, derived via immunoSEQ multiplex PCR, lists solely in-frame clones and lacks some. The sample lists 300,000 to 400,000 clones, more than 70% occurring once. Documented treatment: about 20 received Ad26.COV2.S at low or high dose, single or two shots; 5 received placebo; per-sample allocation not given. Samples came from day 63 after the first vaccine or placebo injection. Adults aged 18-55 years in Boston included the donor. V is TRBV6-1 and J is TRBJ2-3; 9 bases are shared with TRBD2. This material consisted of peripheral blood, taken in a trial of Ad26.COV2.S vaccine versus placebo. The receptor's source is a person aged 18-60 years who received the Ad26.COV2.S COVID-19 vaccine or a placebo. Here the CDR3 reads CASSEAASGIFTDTQYF. The CDR3, as DNA: TGTGCCAGCAGTGAAGCAGCTAGCGGGATATTCACAGATACGCAGTATTTT.